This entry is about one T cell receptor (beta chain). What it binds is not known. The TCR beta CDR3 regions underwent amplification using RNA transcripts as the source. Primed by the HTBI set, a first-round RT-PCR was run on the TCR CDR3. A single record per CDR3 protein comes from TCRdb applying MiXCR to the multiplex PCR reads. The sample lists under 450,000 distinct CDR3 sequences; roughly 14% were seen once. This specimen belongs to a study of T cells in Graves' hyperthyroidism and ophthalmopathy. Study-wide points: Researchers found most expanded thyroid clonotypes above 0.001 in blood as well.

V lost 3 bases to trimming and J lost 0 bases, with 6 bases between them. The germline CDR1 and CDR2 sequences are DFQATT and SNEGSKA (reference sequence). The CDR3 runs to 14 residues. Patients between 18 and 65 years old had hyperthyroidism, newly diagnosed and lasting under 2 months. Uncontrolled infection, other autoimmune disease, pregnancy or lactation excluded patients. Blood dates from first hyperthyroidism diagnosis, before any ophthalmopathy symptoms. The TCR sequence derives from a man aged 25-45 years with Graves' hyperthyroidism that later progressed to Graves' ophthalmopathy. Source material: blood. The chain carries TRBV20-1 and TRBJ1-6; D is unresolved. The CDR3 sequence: CSARASSYNSPLHF. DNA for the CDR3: TGCAGTGCTAGGGCAAGCTCCTATAATTCACCCCTCCACTTT.